This T cell receptor (beta chain) was identified in a study of CD8 T cells in Susac syndrome. The CD8+ and CD4+ T cells were isolated magnetically using a negative isolation approach, whereas the TEMRA cells were enriched by FACS. Random hexamers primed reverse transcription of about 0.5 to 1 ug RNA. The authors amplified TCR beta CDR3 across 54 Vbeta and 13 Jbeta using immunoSEQ multiplex PCR. Using its own MiXCR run on the immunoSEQ multiplex PCR reads, TCRdb lists one record per CDR3 protein. The sample yields approximately 110,000 distinct CDR3 sequences, approximately 96% seen once. As concerns this clonotype: Its antigen is undetermined.

Study-level results: The study recognized that the number of individuals in its TCR sequencing and HLA analysis was relatively small.

Trimming left V 2 bases short and J 7 bases short, with 12 bases between. The germline V gene has CDR1 MNHEY and CDR2 SVGEGT. CDR3 length: 14 amino acids. Sequencing was carried out using CD4+ T cells from PBMCs. The chain employs TRBV6-2 or TRBV6-3 and TRBJ1-5; D perhaps matches TRBD1 (5 bases). This sequence originates from a human donor in good health. CDR3 loop: CASSYEQGRQPQHF. The CDR3 nucleotides read TGTGCCAGCAGTTACGAGCAGGGAAGACAGCCCCAGCATTTT.